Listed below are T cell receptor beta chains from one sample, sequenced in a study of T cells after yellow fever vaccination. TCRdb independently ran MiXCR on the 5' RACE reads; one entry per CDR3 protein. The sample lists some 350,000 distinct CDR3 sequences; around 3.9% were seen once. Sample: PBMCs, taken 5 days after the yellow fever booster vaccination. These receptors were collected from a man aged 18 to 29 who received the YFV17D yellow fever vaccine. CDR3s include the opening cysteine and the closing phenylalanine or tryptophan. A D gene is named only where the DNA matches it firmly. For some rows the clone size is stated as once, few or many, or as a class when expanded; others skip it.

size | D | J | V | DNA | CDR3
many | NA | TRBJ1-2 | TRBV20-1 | TGCAGTGCCTTGTATTACTATGGCTACACCTTC | CSALYYYGYTF
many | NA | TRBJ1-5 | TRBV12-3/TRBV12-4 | TGTGCCAGCAGCTTATCCGGCAATCAGCCCCAGCATTTT | CASSLSGNQPQHF
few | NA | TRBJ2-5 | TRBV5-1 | TGCGCCAGCAGCTTCTCTTCTTTGGAGACCCAGTACTTC | CASSFSSLETQYF
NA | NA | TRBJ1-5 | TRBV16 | TGTGCCAGCAGCCATGAGGCGGTTAATCAGCCCCAGCATTTT | CASSHEAVNQPQHF
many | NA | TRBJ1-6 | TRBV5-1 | TGCGCCAGCAGCTTGCAACAGGGCCAATCACCCCTCCACTTT | CASSLQQGQSPLHF
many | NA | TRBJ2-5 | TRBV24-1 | TGTGCCACCAGTGATTTTGGAGAGACCCAGTACTTC | CATSDFGETQYF
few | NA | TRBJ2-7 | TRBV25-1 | TGTGCCAGCAGTGAATTAGACAGATTCTACGAGCAGTACTTC | CASSELDRFYEQYF
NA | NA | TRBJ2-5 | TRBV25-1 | TGTGCCAGCAGTGAACCCTACGACCGGGGGGAGACCCAGTACTTC | CASSEPYDRGETQYF
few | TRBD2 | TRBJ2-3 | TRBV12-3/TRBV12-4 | TGTGCCAGCAAAGAGCGGGGGTCAGATACGCAGTATTTT | CASKERGSDTQYF
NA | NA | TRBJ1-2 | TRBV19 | TGTGCCAGTAGTATAGAAGCAGCTAACTATGGCTACACCTTC | CASSIEAANYGYTF
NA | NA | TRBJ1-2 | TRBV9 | TGTGCCAGCAGCGTAGGGTCCTTGTACACCTTC | CASSVGSLYTF
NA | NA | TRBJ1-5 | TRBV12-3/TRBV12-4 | TGTGCCAGCAGTTTAGGGGGACATTATCAGCCCCAGCATTTT | CASSLGGHYQPQHF
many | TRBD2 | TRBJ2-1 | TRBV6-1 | TGTGCCAGCAGTGAACACAGCGGGGGCTTGAATGAGCAGTTCTTC | CASSEHSGGLNEQFF
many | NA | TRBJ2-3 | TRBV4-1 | TGCGCCAGCAGCCAACCCGACAGAAGCACAGATACGCAGTATTTT | CASSQPDRSTDTQYF
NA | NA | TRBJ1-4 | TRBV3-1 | TGTGCCAGCAGCCCCTCGGACAGTGCAACTAATGAAAAACTGTTTTTT | CASSPSDSATNEKLFF
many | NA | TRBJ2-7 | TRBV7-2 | TGTGCCAGCAGCCCCCCGATAGGACCGCACTCCTACGAGCAGTACTTC | CASSPPIGPHSYEQYF
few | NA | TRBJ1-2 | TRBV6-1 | TGTGCCAGCAGTGAAGAAGGGCCTGACTATGGCTACACCTTC | CASSEEGPDYGYTF
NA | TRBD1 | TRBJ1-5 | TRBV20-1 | TGCAGTGCTAGGGTTGGGACAGCTCATCAGCCCCAGCATTTT | CSARVGTAHQPQHF
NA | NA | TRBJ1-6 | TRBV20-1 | TGCAGTGCCCCGGCACAACCCGGCTCACCCCTCCACTTT | CSAPAQPGSPLHF
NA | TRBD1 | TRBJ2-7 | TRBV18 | TGTGCCAGCTCACCGGCGGGACAGGGGTACTACGAGCAGTACTTC | CASSPAGQGYYEQYF
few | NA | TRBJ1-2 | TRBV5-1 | TGCGCCAGCAGACCCCTCCAGGACTATGGCTACACCTTC | CASRPLQDYGYTF
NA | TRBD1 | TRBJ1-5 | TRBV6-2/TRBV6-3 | TGTGCCAGCAGTTACAGACAGGGGATCCAGCCCCAGCATTTT | CASSYRQGIQPQHF
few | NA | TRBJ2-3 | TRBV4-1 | TGCGCCAGCAGCCAAGAAGGATTTAGCACAGATACGCAGTATTTT | CASSQEGFSTDTQYF
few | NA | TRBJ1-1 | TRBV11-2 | TGTGCCAGCCCCGGCCCGACGGGCACTGAAGCTTTCTTT | CASPGPTGTEAFF
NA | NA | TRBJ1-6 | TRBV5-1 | TGCGCCAGCAGCTTGGTGGGGGGCGCTCCCCTCCACTTT | CASSLVGGAPLHF
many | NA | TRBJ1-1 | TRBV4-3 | TGCGCCAGCAGCCAAGTTTCGGGGAACACTGAAGCTTTCTTT | CASSQVSGNTEAFF
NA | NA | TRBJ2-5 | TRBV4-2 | TGTGCCAGCAGCCAAGAGAGTGGGAAAGAGACCCAGTACTTC | CASSQESGKETQYF
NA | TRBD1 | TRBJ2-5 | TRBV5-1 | TGCGCCAGCAGCTTGAGGACAGGAGTGGGCGAGACCCAGTACTTC | CASSLRTGVGETQYF
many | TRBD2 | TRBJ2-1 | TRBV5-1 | TGCGCCAGCAGCGGGGGACTAGCGGGGACCAATGAGCAGTTCTTC | CASSGGLAGTNEQFF